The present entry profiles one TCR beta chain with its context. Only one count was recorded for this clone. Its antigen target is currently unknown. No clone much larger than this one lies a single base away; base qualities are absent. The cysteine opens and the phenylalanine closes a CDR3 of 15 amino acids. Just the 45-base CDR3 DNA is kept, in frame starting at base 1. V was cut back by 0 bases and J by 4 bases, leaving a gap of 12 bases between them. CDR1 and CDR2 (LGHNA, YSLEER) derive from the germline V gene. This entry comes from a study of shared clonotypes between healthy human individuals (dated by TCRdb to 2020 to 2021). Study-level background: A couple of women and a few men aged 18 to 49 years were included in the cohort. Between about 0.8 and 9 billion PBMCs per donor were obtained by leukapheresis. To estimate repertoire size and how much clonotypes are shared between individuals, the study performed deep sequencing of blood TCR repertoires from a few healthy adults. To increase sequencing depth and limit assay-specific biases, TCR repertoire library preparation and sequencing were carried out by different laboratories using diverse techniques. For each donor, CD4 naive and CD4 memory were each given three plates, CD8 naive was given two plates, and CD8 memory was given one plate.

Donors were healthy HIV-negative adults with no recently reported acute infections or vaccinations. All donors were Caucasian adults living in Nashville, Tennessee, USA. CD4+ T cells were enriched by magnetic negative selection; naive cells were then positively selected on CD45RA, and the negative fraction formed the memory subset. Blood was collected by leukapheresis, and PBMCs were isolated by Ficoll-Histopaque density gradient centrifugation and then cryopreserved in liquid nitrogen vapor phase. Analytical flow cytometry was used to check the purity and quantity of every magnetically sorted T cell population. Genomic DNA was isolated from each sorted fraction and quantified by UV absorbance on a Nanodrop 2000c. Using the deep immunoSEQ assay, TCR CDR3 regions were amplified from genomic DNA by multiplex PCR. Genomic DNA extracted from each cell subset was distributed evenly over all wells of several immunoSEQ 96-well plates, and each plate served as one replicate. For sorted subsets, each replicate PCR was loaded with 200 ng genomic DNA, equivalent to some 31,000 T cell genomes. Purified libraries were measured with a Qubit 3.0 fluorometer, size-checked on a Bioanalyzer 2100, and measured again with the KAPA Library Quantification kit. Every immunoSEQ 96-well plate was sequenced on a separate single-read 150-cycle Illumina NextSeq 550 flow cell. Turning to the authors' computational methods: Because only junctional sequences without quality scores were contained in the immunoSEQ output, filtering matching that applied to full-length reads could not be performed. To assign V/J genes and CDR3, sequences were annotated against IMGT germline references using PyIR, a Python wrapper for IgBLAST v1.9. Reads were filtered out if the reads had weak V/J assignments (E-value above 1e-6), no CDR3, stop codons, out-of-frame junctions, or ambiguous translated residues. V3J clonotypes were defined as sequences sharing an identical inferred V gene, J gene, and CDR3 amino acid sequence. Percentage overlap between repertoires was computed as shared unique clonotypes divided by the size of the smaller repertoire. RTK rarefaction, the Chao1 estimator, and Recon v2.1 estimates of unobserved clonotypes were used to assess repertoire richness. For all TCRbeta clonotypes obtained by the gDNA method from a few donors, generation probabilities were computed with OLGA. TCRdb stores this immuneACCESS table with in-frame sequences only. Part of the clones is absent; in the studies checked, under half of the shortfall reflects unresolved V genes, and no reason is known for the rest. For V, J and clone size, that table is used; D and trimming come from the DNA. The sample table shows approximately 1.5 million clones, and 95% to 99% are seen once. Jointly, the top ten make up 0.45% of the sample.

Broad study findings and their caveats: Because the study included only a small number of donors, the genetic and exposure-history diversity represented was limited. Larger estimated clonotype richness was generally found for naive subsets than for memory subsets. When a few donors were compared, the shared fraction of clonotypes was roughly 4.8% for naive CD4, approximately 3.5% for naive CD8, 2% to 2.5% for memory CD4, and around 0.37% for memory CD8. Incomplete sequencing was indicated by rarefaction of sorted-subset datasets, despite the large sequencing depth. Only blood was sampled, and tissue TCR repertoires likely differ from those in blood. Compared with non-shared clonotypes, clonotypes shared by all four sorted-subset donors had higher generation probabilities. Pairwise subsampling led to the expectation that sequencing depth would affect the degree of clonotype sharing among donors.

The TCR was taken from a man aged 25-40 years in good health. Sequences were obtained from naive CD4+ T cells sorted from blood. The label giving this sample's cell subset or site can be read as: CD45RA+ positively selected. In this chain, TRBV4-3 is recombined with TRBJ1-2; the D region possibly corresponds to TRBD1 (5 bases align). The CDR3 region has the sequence CASSQDARASYGYTF. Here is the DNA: TGCGCCAGCAGCCAAGACGCCAGGGCCAGCTATGGCTACACCTTC.